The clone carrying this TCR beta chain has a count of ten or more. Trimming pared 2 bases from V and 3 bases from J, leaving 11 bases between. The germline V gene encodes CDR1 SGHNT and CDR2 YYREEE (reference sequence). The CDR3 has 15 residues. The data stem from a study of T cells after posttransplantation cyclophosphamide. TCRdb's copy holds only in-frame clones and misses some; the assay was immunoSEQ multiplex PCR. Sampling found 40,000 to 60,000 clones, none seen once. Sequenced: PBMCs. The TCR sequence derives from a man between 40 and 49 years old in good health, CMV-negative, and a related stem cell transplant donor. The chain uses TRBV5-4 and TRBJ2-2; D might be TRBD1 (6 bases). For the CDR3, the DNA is TGTGCCAGCAGCTTAATACAGGGTCACACCGGGGAGCTGTTTTTT. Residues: CASSLIQGHTGELFF.